This T cell receptor (beta chain) was obtained from a study of shared clonotypes between healthy human individuals. This clone showed up just a few times. Method: immunoSEQ multiplex PCR; TCRdb's copy keeps in-frame clones and lacks some. The sample has 400,000 to 500,000 clones; approximately 80% are singletons. Germline CDR1 is SQVTM and CDR2 is ANQGSEA. Trimming left V 4 bases short and J 5 bases short, with 10 bases between. The length of the CDR3 is 12 residues. The specimen was PBMCs. The rearrangement uses TRBV29-1 and TRBJ2-3; D is perhaps TRBD1 (5 bases). The sequence came from a woman between 40 and 55 years old in good health. Some clones in this sample may be carry-over from other donors' samples. The CDR3 sequence is CSVGQQGDTQYF. CDR3 sequence (DNA): TGCAGCGTTGGACAGCAAGGAGATACGCAGTATTTT.